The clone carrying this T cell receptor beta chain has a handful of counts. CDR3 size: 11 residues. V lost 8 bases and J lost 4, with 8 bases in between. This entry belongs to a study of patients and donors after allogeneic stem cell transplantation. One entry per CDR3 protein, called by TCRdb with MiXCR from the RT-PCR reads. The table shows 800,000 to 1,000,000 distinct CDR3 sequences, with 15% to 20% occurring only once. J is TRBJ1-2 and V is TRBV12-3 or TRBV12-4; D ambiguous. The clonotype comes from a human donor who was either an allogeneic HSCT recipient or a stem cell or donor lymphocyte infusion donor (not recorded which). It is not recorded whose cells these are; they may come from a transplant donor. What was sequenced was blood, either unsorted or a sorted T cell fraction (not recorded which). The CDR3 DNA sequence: TGTGCCAGCGCCTCCTCCTATGGCTACACCTTC. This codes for CASASSYGYTF.